Described below is a single T cell receptor beta chain sequence and its context. This sample is part of a study of cytomegalovirus exposure and HLA in healthy donors. Vbeta (60) and Jbeta (13) primers were used in the PCR. Profiling relied on immunoSEQ multiplex PCR, and the TCRdb table lists in-frame clones only, not all of them. The table has over 85,000 clones, 60% to 80% seen once. Trimming at V came to 9 bases and at J to 6 bases, leaving 8 bases not matched to a gene. Germline CDR1 reads MNHNS; CDR2 reads SASEGT. The CDR3 extends over 15 amino acids. This chain links TRBV6-1 with TRBJ2-1; TRBD2 aligns across 13 bases. This sequence was found in a female donor in good health and CMV-seronegative. Sequencing was carried out using PBMCs. Here the CDR3 reads CASKELAGGPNEQFF. CDR3 DNA sequence: TGTGCCAGTAAAGAACTAGCGGGAGGGCCCAATGAGCAGTTCTTC.